A single sample is the source of the 31 T cell receptor beta chains below, sequenced in a study of shared clonotypes between healthy human individuals. Cells designated naive CD8 were CD45RO-negative and were positively selected for CCR7, with terminally differentiated effector memory CD45RA+ cells excluded. TCRdb's table, derived via immunoSEQ multiplex PCR, lists solely in-frame clones and lacks some. The sample lists 650,000 to 800,000 clones; around 90% were seen once. Sequenced material: naive CD8+ T cells sorted from blood. These receptors came from a man aged 25-40 years in good health.

The rearrangement joins TRBV19 to TRBJ1-5; D ambiguous. V lost 2 bases, J lost 2 bases, and 10 bases lay in between. The CDR3 loop spans 15 amino acids. Germline CDR1 LNHDA, CDR2 SQIVND (reference sequence). CDR3: CASSIRYQGNQPQHF. In DNA form, the CDR3 reads TGTGCCAGTAGTATACGTTATCAGGGCAATCAGCCCCAGCATTTT.

This chain links TRBV6-1 with TRBJ1-1; D gene uncertain. Trimming pared 2 bases from V and 0 bases from J, leaving 7 bases between. The CDR3 sequence is 14 residues long. CDR1 and CDR2 (germline): MNHNS, SASEGT. This CDR3 reads CASSESWMNTEAFF. The DNA of the CDR3 is TGTGCCAGCAGTGAATCTTGGATGAACACTGAAGCTTTCTTT.

This clone was detected only once. The chain joins TRBV11-3 to TRBJ2-7; 8 nucleotides align to TRBD2. The germline V gene encodes CDR1 SGHNT and CDR2 YENEEA. The V segment lost 5 bases and the J segment 2 bases; nucleotides outside the gene matches: 8. The CDR3 extends over 15 amino acids. CDR3 bases: TGTGCCAGCAGCGGGCGACTAGCGCCGACCTACGAGCAGTACTTC. This encodes CASSGRLAPTYEQYF. Based on the CDR3 plus reference TRBV11-3 and TRBJ2-7, the full variable domain is EAGVVQSPRYKIIEKKQPVAFWCNPISGHNTLYWYLQNLGQGPELLIRYENEEAVDDSQLPKDRFSAERLKGVDSTLKIQPAELGDSAVYLCASSGRLAPTYEQYFGPGTRLTVT.

This clone was counted once. The V gene is TRBV4-1, the J gene TRBJ2-7; 8 positions match TRBD1. CDR1 MGHRA and CDR2 YSYEKL come from the germline V gene. The V gene end was trimmed by 1 base and the J gene end by 6 bases; junction bases not matched to a gene: 14. The CDR3 consists of 17 residues. This CDR3 reads CASSQGYVGQGHLEQYF. The CDR3 DNA sequence: TGCGCCAGCAGCCAAGGATACGTCGGACAGGGACACCTCGAGCAGTACTTC.

The rearrangement uses TRBV10-3 and TRBJ2-3; the D is unclear. The CDR3 runs 13 residues. V was pared by 6 bases and J by 4 bases, with 11 bases between. CDR1 is ENHRY and CDR2 is SYGVKD in the germline V gene. DNA for the CDR3: TGTGCCATCAGGGAACATGAGCCAGATACGCAGTATTTT. Translated: CAIREHEPDTQYF.

This clone occurred a few times. The chain is built from TRBV18 and TRBJ2-1, with 7 bases lining up with TRBD2. Germline V gives CDR1 KGHSH, CDR2 LQKENI. Trimming cost V 3 bases and J 9 bases; bases outside gene matches: 2. This CDR3 is built from 12 residues. The CDR3, as DNA: TGTGCCAGCTCACCCTTAGCGGGTGAGCAGTTCTTC. Encoded protein: CASSPLAGEQFF.

The rearrangement links TRBV12-5 to TRBJ2-1; no clear D. This CDR3 is built from 16 residues. The V end lost 1 base, the J end lost 9 bases, and 19 bases lay between the germline ends. The germline CDR1 and CDR2 sequences are LGHNT and FRNRAP. The CDR3 region has the DNA TGTGCTAGTGGTTTGGGAACTCTGTCCGCTTTGGCTGAGCAGTTCTTC. It codes for CASGLGTLSALAEQFF.

This chain uses TRBV12-5 with TRBJ2-1; D gene unclear. Germline values: CDR1 LGHNT, CDR2 FRNRAP. The V gene lost 2 bases and the J gene lost 2 bases, with 10 bases spanning the gap. The CDR3 spans 15 residues. The CDR3 is CASGLRRGPYNEQFF. The DNA of the CDR3 is TGTGCTAGTGGTTTGCGGCGCGGTCCCTACAATGAGCAGTTCTTC. Combining the CDR3 with reference TRBV12-5 and TRBJ2-1 gives the whole variable domain DARVTQTPRHKVTEMGQEVTMRCQPILGHNTVFWYRQTMMQGLELLAYFRNRAPLDDSGMPKDRFSAEMPDATLATLKIQPSEPRDSAVYFCASGLRRGPYNEQFFGPGTRLTVL.

The rearrangement joins TRBV6-6 to TRBJ2-7, with D perhaps matching TRBD1 (6 bases). This CDR3 comprises 14 residues. Germline assignment: CDR1 MNHNY and CDR2 SVGAGI (reference sequence). V lost 2 bases and J 3 bases, leaving 11 bases between the germline ends. This CDR3 is CASSYPDSHYEQYF. The CDR3 coding sequence is TGTGCCAGCAGTTACCCGGACAGTCACTACGAGCAGTACTTC.

CDR3 nucleotide sequence: TGTGCCAGCAGTCCAAAGGGACTCTCCTACGAGCAGTACTTC. Translated: CASSPKGLSYEQYF. V gene TRBV2 combines with J gene TRBJ2-7, with D perhaps matching TRBD2 (6 bases). Germline V lookup: CDR1 SNHLY, CDR2 FYNNEI. CDR3 length equals 14 residues. Trimming shortened V by 5 bases and J by 0 bases, and 11 bases separated the two germline ends.

The V call is TRBV19, the J call TRBJ2-3; the D call may be TRBD1 or TRBD2 (5 bases each). The CDR3 spans 16 residues. Trimming removed 5 bases from V and 1 base from J, with 16 bases in between. The germline V gene encodes CDR1 LNHDA and CDR2 SQIVND (reference sequence). The CDR3 coding sequence is TGTGCCAGTAGTTTAGGGGACCTCTCCCGCACAGATACGCAGTATTTT. Translating it yields CASSLGDLSRTDTQYF.

The chain uses TRBV6-5 and TRBJ2-7; 9 nucleotides agree with TRBD2. V was clipped by 4 bases and J by 3 bases; unmatched bases: 4. The CDR3 runs to 14 residues. Germline assignment: CDR1 MNHEY and CDR2 SVGAGI. CDR3 sequence (DNA): TGTGCCAGCAGTTTCTTAGCGGGAGTCTACGAGCAGTACTTC. Its protein is CASSFLAGVYEQYF.

This chain links TRBV11-2 with TRBJ2-7; D remains unclear. The CDR3 has 16 residues. Germline V gene sequence: CDR1 SGHAT, CDR2 FQNNGV. V lost 5 bases and J lost 4, with 21 bases in between. CDR3 amino acids: CASSPMTNRPEYEQYF. CDR3 nucleotides: TGTGCCAGCAGCCCAATGACGAATAGGCCGGAATACGAGCAGTACTTC.

The chain uses TRBV28 and TRBJ2-7, with TRBD1 identical over 7 bases. V gave up 5 bases and J gave up 6 bases; unmatched junction bases: 4. Germline CDR1 is MDHEN and CDR2 is SYDVKM. The CDR3 spans 12 residues. In nucleotides, the CDR3 is TGTGCCAGCAGTCAAGGGGGCATCGAGCAGTACTTC. Protein product: CASSQGGIEQYF. The variable domain in full, with the rest retrieved from reference TRBV28 and TRBJ2-7, is DVKVTQSSRYLVKRTGEKVFLECVQDMDHENMFWYRQDPGLGLRLIYFSYDVKMKEKGDIPEGYSVSREKKERFSLILESASTNQTSMYLCASSQGGIEQYFGPGTRLTVT.

V is TRBV7-8 and J is TRBJ2-1; D gene uncertain. The CDR3 totals 16 residues. V was shortened by 1 base and J by 5 bases, with 15 bases between the two germline ends. Germline V CDR1 and CDR2: SGHVS, FQNEAQ. Written as DNA, the CDR3 is TGTGCCAGCAGCTTAGGTCCGGGTGTGTGGGACAATGAGCAGTTCTTC. The encoded protein is CASSLGPGVWDNEQFF.

This chain connects TRBV9 to TRBJ1-2; unclear D gene. The germline V gene has CDR1 SGDLS and CDR2 YYNGEE. V shed 4 bases and J shed 12 bases, with 10 bases lying between them. The CDR3 is 10 residues long. The CDR3 region is CASSTLRHTF. CDR3 coding DNA: TGTGCCAGCAGCACCCTGCGGCACACCTTC. Variable domain in full (rest from reference TRBV9 and TRBJ1-2): DSGVTQTPKHLITATGQRVTLRCSPRSGDLSVYWYQQSLDQGLQFLIQYYNGEERAKGNILERFSAQQFPDLHSELNLSSLELGDSALYFCASSTLRHTFGSGTRLTVV.

This sequence joins TRBV15 and TRBJ2-1, with 11 bases identical to TRBD2. CDR3 length equals 16 residues. After removal of 2 bases from V and 4 bases from J, the junction contained 4 bases not matched to a gene. Germline V gene lookup returns CDR1 LNHNV and CDR2 YYDKDF (reference sequence). CDR3 loop: CATSRSGTSGYNEQFF. As DNA, the CDR3 is TGTGCCACCAGCAGATCCGGGACTAGCGGTTACAATGAGCAGTTCTTC.

The V call is TRBV6-5, the J call TRBJ1-2; 7 bases map to TRBD1. CDR3 length: 14 residues. Trimming cost V 10 bases and J 4 bases; bases outside gene matches: 12. Germline V lookup: CDR1 MNHEY, CDR2 SVGAGI. The CDR3 DNA follows: TGTGCCACCTTGCCGACCGGGACAGTCTATGGCTACACCTTC. It codes for CATLPTGTVYGYTF.

This clone showed up just once. The chain carries TRBV5-4 and TRBJ2-7; the D gene is possibly TRBD2 (5 bases). Germline lookup yields CDR1 SGHNT and CDR2 YYREEE (reference sequence). Trimming left V 0 bases short and J 2 bases short, with 9 bases between. There are 14 residues in the CDR3. The CDR3 sequence is CASSLDSGTYEQYF. The CDR3 DNA reads as TGTGCCAGCAGCTTGGATTCGGGAACCTACGAGCAGTACTTC.

The chain has TRBV10-1 and TRBJ2-7; TRBD2 aligns across 9 bases. V gave up 2 bases and J gave up 3 bases; unmatched junction bases: 5. The CDR3 covers 15 residues. Germline lookup yields CDR1 WNHNN and CDR2 SYGVQD (reference sequence). The CDR3 protein is CASSERVAGDYEQYF. DNA of the CDR3: TGCGCCAGCAGTGAGCGGGTAGCGGGAGACTACGAGCAGTACTTC.

The CDR3 region has the DNA TGTGCCAGCAGCTTGCTAGCGGGAGATGAACGGTTCTTC. Encoded protein: CASSLLAGDERFF. The chain combines TRBV5-6 with TRBJ2-1; 10 bases line up with TRBD2. The CDR3 runs 13 residues. Germline CDR1 reads SGHDT; CDR2 reads YYEEEE. V lost 1 base, J lost 15 bases, and 7 bases stayed unmatched.

The rearrangement uses TRBV5-4 and TRBJ1-1; 7 bases are a match to TRBD1. CDR3 length: 15 residues. J lost 4 bases, V lost 5 bases, and 11 bases had no gene match. CDR1 and CDR2 from the germline V gene are SGHNT and YYREEE (reference sequence). The CDR3 region has the DNA TGTGCCAGCAGTCCCAAGACAGGGTTGGCCACTGAAGCTTTCTTT. Its translation: CASSPKTGLATEAFF.

The chain uses TRBV11-2 and TRBJ2-1, with 7 bases matching TRBD2. The CDR3 contains 17 residues. V lost 6 bases, J lost 3 bases, and 14 bases stayed unmatched. Germline assignment: CDR1 SGHAT and CDR2 FQNNGV. The DNA of the CDR3 is TGTGCCAGCAGTCCTGGGGAGGGGACCTTAGGCTACAATGAGCAGTTCTTC. Protein product: CASSPGEGTLGYNEQFF.

This clone was counted once. The chain is built from TRBV7-9 and TRBJ2-7, with D unresolved. Deletions cut 0 bases from V and 5 bases from J, with 5 bases between. This CDR3 comprises 12 residues. The V gene's germline CDR1 is SEHNR and CDR2 FQNEAQ (reference sequence). CDR3 amino acids: CASSLAWDEQYF. CDR3 nucleotide sequence: TGTGCCAGCAGCTTAGCTTGGGACGAGCAGTACTTC. Filled out from reference TRBV7-9 and TRBJ2-7, the complete variable domain reads DTGVSQNPRHKITKRGQNVTFRCDPISEHNRLYWYRQTLGQGPEFLTYFQNEAQLEKSRLLSDRFSAERPKGSFSTLEIQRTEQGDSAMYLCASSLAWDEQYFGPGTRLTVT.

The rearrangement joins TRBV5-1 to TRBJ2-5; D not resolved. CDR3 length: 14 residues. V was trimmed by 3 bases and J by 1 base, leaving 10 bases between them. Germline V lookup: CDR1 SGHRS, CDR2 YFSETQ. The CDR3 DNA sequence: TGCGCCAGCAGCTCAAGGCTCTCCCAAGAGACCCAGTACTTC. Protein product: CASSSRLSQETQYF.

This sequence joins TRBV7-2 and TRBJ2-5; 10 nucleotides agree with TRBD1. After removal of 1 base from V and 5 bases from J, the junction contained 7 bases not matched to a gene. Germline CDR1 SGHTA, CDR2 FQGNSA. The CDR3 spans 16 residues. The CDR3, as DNA: TGTGCCAGCAGCTTAGGGGGGACAGGGGTGGTGGAGACCCAGTACTTC. Translated: CASSLGGTGVVETQYF.

The chain links TRBV28 to TRBJ2-5; the match to TRBD2 covers 9 bases. Germline V gene lookup returns CDR1 MDHEN and CDR2 SYDVKM. V trimming: 6 bases; J trimming: 7 bases; junction bases outside the gene matches: 9. The CDR3 runs to 14 residues. The CDR3 bases are TGTGCCAGCAGACGGACTAGCGATCGGGGGACCCAGTACTTC. This codes for CASRRTSDRGTQYF.

The chain joins TRBV4-2 to TRBJ2-1, with a weak D call TRBD2 (6 bases). The CDR3 length is 14 residues. Trimming removed 2 bases at V and 8 bases at J, with 13 bases between. The germline V gene encodes CDR1 LGHNA and CDR2 YNFKEQ. This CDR3 is CASSQRLELDEQFF. The DNA of the CDR3 is TGTGCCAGCAGCCAAAGACTAGAACTCGATGAGCAGTTCTTC.

V usage is TRBV5-1 and J usage is TRBJ2-1; 7 bases fit TRBD2. The CDR3 contains 16 residues. V trimming: 1 base; J trimming: 2 bases; junction bases outside the gene matches: 6. Looked up from germline, CDR1 is SGHRS and CDR2 is YFSETQ. The CDR3 here is CASSLNQRDPYNEQFF. The DNA for the CDR3 is TGCGCCAGCAGCTTGAATCAGCGGGACCCCTACAATGAGCAGTTCTTC.

Turning to this clone: This CDR3 is also generated by other DNA sequences in the sample. The chain combines TRBV5-1 with TRBJ1-1; D is undetermined. Germline CDR1 is SGHRS and CDR2 is YFSETQ. V lost 2 bases and J 3 bases, leaving 17 bases between the germline ends. The CDR3 extends over 16 amino acids. Here the CDR3 DNA reads TGCGCCAGCAGCTTACGACAAACGGGGTTCTACACTGAAGCTTTCTTT. The encoded protein is CASSLRQTGFYTEAFF.

The chain employs TRBV21-1 and TRBJ2-7; TRBD2, the table's D call, lacks a check against the DNA. TRBV21-1 constitutes a pseudogene. The CDR3 extends over 19 amino acids. The CDR3 nucleotides read TGTGCCAGCAGCAAACCCTTCGGCTGGGAGCGGCGCTGCTCCTACGAGCAGTACTTC. Translation gives CASSKPFGWERRCSYEQYF.